The sequence of this T cell receptor (beta chain) was determined in a study of blood T cell repertoires in COVID-19. Study-wide context: Acute and convalescent COVID-19 samples came from the United States, Italy and Spain. PBMCs, B-cell-depleted T cells, or T cells provided the cDNA or gDNA that made up the material.

Which cohort a participant joined came from the clinical history participants gave. This CDR3 has 14 amino acids. V dropped 4 bases and J dropped 3 bases, with 14 bases sitting between them. CDR1 and CDR2 from the germline V gene are SGHRS and YFSETQ. Original processing notes: Nucleated cell counts were estimated from reference gene primer amplification. Measured with immunoSEQ multiplex PCR; TCRdb has only the in-frame clones, and not every one. Clone size and V and J calls were adopted from that table, with D and trimming inferred from the DNA. Among fewer than 350,000 clones listed, just over 85% were seen once.

The chain joins TRBV5-1 to TRBJ2-7; possibly TRBD1 for D (6 bases). The receptor was isolated from a woman in her 40s with acute COVID-19. The sample consisted of PBMCs or T cells enriched from blood (not recorded which). The CDR3 coding sequence is TGCGCCAGCAGCACAGGAGGACAGAACTACGAGCAGTACTTC. This encodes CASSTGGQNYEQYF.